This T cell receptor (beta chain) appears in the sequencing data of a study of CD8+CD57+ T cells in acquired aplastic anemia. In the study overall: Reads per healthy sample averaged roughly 9.9 million (CD4+) and 11 million to 14 million (CD8+). Study results and limitations: Patients and controls shared about 27 CD8+ CDR3 sequences.

The CDR3 consists of 15 residues. V lost 3 bases and J lost 7, with 16 bases in between. The germline gives CDR1 SNHLY, CDR2 FYNNEI. Profiling that covered TCR beta VDJ and CDR3 relied on genomic DNA as its template. TCRdb fed the reads into MiXCR, producing one record per CDR3 protein. The sample lists about 68,000 distinct CDR3 sequences; 54% were seen once. By frequency in the sample, this clonotype is medium-sized. Its antigen is still unknown. This sequence was found in a human donor in good health, serving as a control. Sequenced sample: sorted CD4+, CD8+, or CD8+CD57+ T cells (not recorded which) from PBMCs. The J gene is TRBJ1-5, the V gene TRBV2; D gene unclear. The CDR3 region has the DNA TGTGCCAGCAGTGAGGGTGACGAGGTAGGACAGCCCCAGCATTTT. Translating it yields CASSEGDEVGQPQHF.